This entry is about one T cell receptor (beta chain). Single cDNA molecules in the library carried unique molecular identifiers attached during preparation. TCRdb reanalysed the RACE reads using MiXCR and keeps one entry per CDR3 protein. The sample has fewer than 150,000 distinct CDR3 sequences, 10% to 15% seen once. Time point here: patch test 2, 6 weeks after DPC sensitization. Sample treatment: therapeutic diphenylcyclopropenone sensitization with weekly scalp DPC. Ahead of each patch test application, blood was drawn. These data come from a study of human T cells and chemical hapten exposure. Across the whole study: Researchers reported sensitizing a roughly 2 cm by roughly 2 cm upper inner arm skin site with 2% DPC.

Sequences were derived from whole blood, sampled in connection with sensitization to the hapten diphenylcyclopropenone (DPC). This TCR was recovered from a woman in her 50s with alopecia areata. Some clones in this sample may be carry-over from other donors' samples.

CDR3 bases: TGCGCCAGCAGCTTGAACCCAGCGACAGGGTGGATGTCCTACGAGCAGTACTTC. This sequence encodes CASSLNPATGWMSYEQYF. The chain joins TRBV5-1 to TRBJ2-7, with TRBD1 matching over 7 bases. V shed 1 base and J 1 base; nucleotides not matched to a gene: 14. CDR1 and CDR2 from the germline V gene are SGHRS and YFSETQ. This CDR3 has 18 residues.